These T cell receptor beta chains were read from a single sample in a study of T-cell reconstitution after alpha-beta-depleted transplantation in children. A single record per CDR3 protein comes from TCRdb applying MiXCR to the PCR reads. Found here are about 210,000 distinct CDR3 sequences, roughly 18% of them singletons; the top ten hold around two fifths. This sample comprised PBMCs, mostly from graft donor cells, obtained 360 days after TCRalphabeta/CD19-depleted stem cell transplant. Receptors originate from a male patient under 10 years old who had a stem cell transplant for acute lymphoblastic leukemia, so the T cells may come from the graft donor. Each CDR3 is given with its conserved first and last residue. The D gene is left open where the match is weak. A clone size is listed for some rows: how often the clone was seen (once, few, many), or a class if it is expanded.

size,J,D,V,DNA,CDR3
NA,TRBJ2-6,TRBD1,TRBV27,TGTGCCAGCAGTCCGGGACAGGGGGCGACTGGGGCCAACGTCCTGACTTTC,CASSPGQGATGANVLTF
NA,TRBJ1-5,NA,TRBV27,TGTGCCAGCAGTCTCCGGGGTCAAAATCAGCCCCAGCATTTT,CASSLRGQNQPQHF
few,TRBJ2-7,NA,TRBV29-1,TGCAGCATGCGGACGGTGAGCTCCTACGAGCAGTACTTC,CSMRTVSSYEQYF
few,TRBJ1-1,NA,TRBV7-2,TGTGCCAGCAGCTCCCTCTCGGGGGGATACACTGAAGCTTTCTTT,CASSSLSGGYTEAFF
few,TRBJ2-4,NA,TRBV3-1,TGTGCCAGCAGCCCCCGGGGGATAGCCAAAAACATTCAGTACTTC,CASSPRGIAKNIQYF
many,TRBJ2-1,TRBD1,TRBV12-3/TRBV12-4,TGTGCCAGCAGTTCCCTGGACAGGGGGAGGTTGTATGAGCAGTTCTTC,CASSSLDRGRLYEQFF
NA,TRBJ1-1,TRBD1,TRBV6-5,TGTGCCAGCAGTTACCAGCGGACAGGGGCGGTCACTGAAGCTTTCTTT,CASSYQRTGAVTEAFF
NA,TRBJ2-6,NA,TRBV5-6,TGTGCCAGCAGCCGGCGCGGGGGTGACAGGGACCATGCGGGGGCCAACGTCCTGACTTTC,CASSRRGGDRDHAGANVLTF
few,TRBJ2-1,TRBD1,TRBV7-2,TGTGCCAGCAGCTTTCCCCAGACAGGGAACGAGCAGTTCTTC,CASSFPQTGNEQFF
NA,TRBJ2-7,NA,TRBV6-6,TGTGCCAGCACAGCAGGGCGTGACGAGCAGTACTTC,CASTAGRDEQYF
NA,TRBJ1-1,TRBD1,TRBV12-3/TRBV12-4,TGTGCCAGCATCCCACATGGGACAGGGGTTGAAGCTTTCTTT,CASIPHGTGVEAFF
NA,TRBJ2-7,NA,TRBV10-1,TGCGCCAGCAGTGAGTCACAGGCTGGGGGATCCTACGAGCAGTACTTC,CASSESQAGGSYEQYF
many,TRBJ1-1,TRBD1,TRBV10-3,TGTGCCATCAGTGGACGGACAGGGGCCACTGAAGCTTTCTTT,CAISGRTGATEAFF
NA,TRBJ2-5,NA,TRBV27,TGTGCCAGCAGTTTATATTTCTCTAGGGCCCAAGAGACCCAGTACTTC,CASSLYFSRAQETQYF
few,TRBJ2-2,NA,TRBV5-1,TGCGCCAGCAGACTAGCTCCGTCCGGGGAGCTGTTTTTT,CASRLAPSGELFF
NA,TRBJ2-3,TRBD2,TRBV30,TGTGCCTTAACCGGGGGGGCCGGGAATACGCAGTATTTT,CALTGGAGNTQYF
NA,TRBJ2-1,TRBD2,TRBV3-1,TGTGCCACCTCCCAAGATAGGATTGGCGGGGGGCCCCGGGCCTACAATGAGCAGTTCTTC,CATSQDRIGGGPRAYNEQFF
few,TRBJ2-5,NA,TRBV11-2,TGTGCCAGCAGAAGCTTAAGAGAAAAACAAGAGACCCAGTACTTC,CASRSLREKQETQYF
many,TRBJ2-3,NA,TRBV3-1,TGTGCCAGCAGCCAAGAATGGGCGCGGGACGGGGATACGCAGTATTTT,CASSQEWARDGDTQYF
NA,TRBJ1-2,NA,TRBV5-1,TGCGCCAGCAGCCCGGGACAATATCTTTCTAACTATGGCTACACCTTC,CASSPGQYLSNYGYTF
NA,TRBJ1-5,NA,TRBV27,TGTGCCAGCAGCTCAAGGGCGGGGGTTGGCAATCAGCCCCAGCATTTT,CASSSRAGVGNQPQHF
few,TRBJ1-1,TRBD1,TRBV11-2,TGTGCCAGCAGGAAACCGGGACAGAGAACTGAAGCTTTCTTT,CASRKPGQRTEAFF
NA,TRBJ2-3,NA,TRBV7-9,TGTGCCAGCAGCTTCGGGGCCCCCTCAGATACGCAGTATTTT,CASSFGAPSDTQYF
NA,TRBJ2-7,TRBD1,TRBV12-3/TRBV12-4,TGTGCCAGCACCCCGACGGGACAGGGAAATTACGAGCAGTACTTC,CASTPTGQGNYEQYF
many,TRBJ2-3,TRBD2,TRBV20-1,TGCAGGACTATAGAGCGGGGCCCAGATACGCAGTATTTT,CRTIERGPDTQYF
NA,TRBJ1-2,NA,TRBV5-1,TGCGCCAGCAGCTTGGCGACAGATTATGGCTACACCTTC,CASSLATDYGYTF
few,TRBJ2-1,NA,TRBV5-1,TGCGCCAGCAGCTTGAGTGCGTCCACCCAGTACAATGAGCAGTTCTTC,CASSLSASTQYNEQFF
few,TRBJ2-6,NA,TRBV12-3/TRBV12-4,TGTGCCAGCAGTTCTAACGGCCCCCCTGGGGCCAACGTCCTGACTTTC,CASSSNGPPGANVLTF
NA,TRBJ2-5,NA,TRBV5-1,TGCGCCAGCAGCACAGGGTTCCAAGAGACCCAGTACTTC,CASSTGFQETQYF
NA,TRBJ2-5,TRBD1,TRBV11-2,TGTGCCAGCAGCAACATAAAAAGGGGACAGCCTGAGGTGGAGACCCAGTACTTC,CASSNIKRGQPEVETQYF
few,TRBJ2-3,TRBD2,TRBV7-9,TGTGCCAGCAGCTTTCTCCCTCTAGCGGGAGGCACAGATACGCAGTATTTT,CASSFLPLAGGTDTQYF
few,TRBJ2-5,TRBD1,TRBV7-2,TGTGCCAGCAGCTTCCTTCAGGGGGCGCTGAGGCAAGAGACCCAGTACTTC,CASSFLQGALRQETQYF
few,TRBJ2-5,NA,TRBV7-6,TGTGCCAGCAGCTTAGGCTACAGGACATTACAAGAGACCCAGTACTTC,CASSLGYRTLQETQYF
NA,TRBJ2-6,NA,TRBV5-1,TGCGCCAGCACCTACCGGCTGGGAGGGGCCAACGTCCTGACTTTC,CASTYRLGGANVLTF
NA,TRBJ2-7,TRBD2,TRBV5-5,TGTGCCAGCAGCTTGGGTTGGGGGGGAGACGAGCAGTACTTC,CASSLGWGGDEQYF
NA,TRBJ1-6,NA,TRBV5-1,TGCGCCAGCAGCTTTGATTCACCCCTCCACTTT,CASSFDSPLHF
NA,TRBJ2-7,TRBD2,TRBV10-2,TGCGCCAGCAGAGGGACTAGCGGGGGTTCCGGCTACGAGCAGTACTTC,CASRGTSGGSGYEQYF
few,TRBJ2-7,NA,TRBV7-8,TGTGCCAGCACCGAGTCGGGGTACGAGCAGTACTTC,CASTESGYEQYF
NA,TRBJ2-1,TRBD2,TRBV13,TGTGCCAGCAGAGTCGCGGGGGGTCAATACAATGAGCAGTTCTTC,CASRVAGGQYNEQFF